One and the same sample provided the 9 T cell receptor beta chains below, sequenced in a study of blood T cell repertoires in COVID-19. Assay: immunoSEQ multiplex PCR; the TCRdb copy retains only in-frame clones and omits some. The sample records 150,000 to 200,000 clones, around four fifths being singletons. The material sequenced was peripheral blood. The receptors were sampled from a woman under 40 with acute or convalescent COVID-19.

The chain is built from TRBV11-2 and TRBJ1-1, with D hard to call. Per germline, CDR1 SGHAT and CDR2 FQNNGV. CDR3 size: 16 residues. V lost 1 base and J lost 6, with 18 bases in between. The CDR3 region is CASSLGGGRTWPEAFF. The CDR3 DNA reads TGTGCCAGCAGCTTAGGGGGAGGCAGGACGTGGCCTGAAGCTTTCTTT.

As DNA, the CDR3 is TGTGCCAGCAGCTTCTTTGACAGGGGTACAGATACGCAGTATTTT. Translating gives CASSFFDRGTDTQYF. This sequence joins TRBV9 and TRBJ2-3, with 8 bases that match TRBD1. The ends lost 4 bases at V and 3 bases at J; junction bases unmatched: 7. The CDR3 spans 15 residues. Germline loops: CDR1 SGDLS, CDR2 YYNGEE. Drawing the rest from reference TRBV9 and TRBJ2-3, the complete variable domain is DSGVTQTPKHLITATGQRVTLRCSPRSGDLSVYWYQQSLDQGLQFLIQYYNGEERAKGNILERFSAQQFPDLHSELNLSSLELGDSALYFCASSFFDRGTDTQYFGPGTRLTVL.

This clone showed up just once. Other nucleotide sequences from this sample produce the same CDR3. The rearrangement joins TRBV5-4 to TRBJ2-1, with 11 bases matching TRBD2. The CDR3 length is 15 residues. V lost 4 bases to trimming and J lost 3 bases; unmatched junction nucleotides: 3. CDR1 is SGHNT, CDR2 YYREEE, per germline (reference sequence). CDR3 sequence (DNA): TGTGCCAGCAGCCCCGGACTAGCGGGCTACAATGAGCAGTTCTTC. Residues: CASSPGLAGYNEQFF. The full variable domain, with the rest looked up from reference TRBV5-4 and TRBJ2-1, is ETGVTQSPTHLIKTRGQQVTLRCSSQSGHNTVSWYQQALGQGPQFIFQYYREEENGRGNFPPRFSGLQFPNYSSELNVNALELDDSALYLCASSPGLAGYNEQFFGPGTRLTVL.

To note about this clone: Distinct nucleotide sequences in the sample also encode this CDR3. V and J are TRBV6-5 and TRBJ1-1; a weak D match, TRBD1 (5 bases). The CDR3 runs to 13 residues. Trimming pared 0 bases from V and 5 bases from J, leaving 7 bases between. Germline V lookup: CDR1 MNHEY, CDR2 SVGAGI. In DNA form, the CDR3 reads TGTGCCAGCAGTTACTCCCGGGGGACTGAAGCTTTCTTT. Translation: CASSYSRGTEAFF.

The CDR3 here is CAWSGGRTDTQYF. CDR3 DNA: TGTGCCTGGAGTGGCGGGAGAACAGATACGCAGTATTTT. This chain joins TRBV30 and TRBJ2-3, with 7 bases aligning to TRBD2. From germline, CDR1 is GTSNPN and CDR2 SVGIG (reference sequence). J gave up 3 bases and V 1 base, and 1 base lay outside the gene matches. The CDR3 loop spans 13 amino acids.

The rearrangement uses TRBV29-1 and TRBJ2-5, with unresolved D. Germline V gene sequence: CDR1 SQVTM, CDR2 ANQGSEA. This CDR3 is built from 12 residues. V was shortened by 5 bases and J by 2 bases, with 9 bases between the two germline ends. CDR3 coding DNA: TGCAGCGTTTGTTGGAGTCAAGAGACCCAGTACTTC. This codes for CSVCWSQETQYF.

This clone was counted many times. The J gene is TRBJ1-2, the V gene TRBV18; 12 bases align to TRBD1. The CDR3 totals 16 residues. Per the germline V gene, CDR1 is KGHSH and CDR2 is LQKENI. J gave up 6 bases and V 3 bases, and 8 bases lay outside the gene matches. The CDR3 loop is CASSPQTGQGADGYTF. CDR3 bases: TGTGCCAGCTCACCCCAGACGGGACAGGGGGCTGATGGCTACACCTTC.

The table lists this clone with a few counts. The chain is built from TRBV19 and TRBJ2-3, with a tentative D call TRBD2 (6 bases). CDR1 and CDR2 from the germline V gene are LNHDA and SQIVND (reference sequence). The CDR3 sequence is 18 residues long. Trimming took off 5 bases at V and 0 bases at J, with 21 bases between the two ends. The CDR3 DNA reads as TGTGCCAGTAGTTCCCCGGGACTTGACCGCCTAAGCACAGATACGCAGTATTTT. Its protein is CASSSPGLDRLSTDTQYF.

V gene TRBV11-3 combines with J gene TRBJ2-1; 9 bases match TRBD1. The J segment lost 3 bases and the V segment lost 4 bases, leaving 4 bases of the junction unmatched. The CDR3 extends over 15 amino acids. The V gene's germline CDR1 is SGHNT and CDR2 YENEEA. CDR3 loop: CASSSGTGSYNEQFF. The DNA of the CDR3 is TGTGCCAGCAGCTCCGGGACAGGGAGCTACAATGAGCAGTTCTTC.